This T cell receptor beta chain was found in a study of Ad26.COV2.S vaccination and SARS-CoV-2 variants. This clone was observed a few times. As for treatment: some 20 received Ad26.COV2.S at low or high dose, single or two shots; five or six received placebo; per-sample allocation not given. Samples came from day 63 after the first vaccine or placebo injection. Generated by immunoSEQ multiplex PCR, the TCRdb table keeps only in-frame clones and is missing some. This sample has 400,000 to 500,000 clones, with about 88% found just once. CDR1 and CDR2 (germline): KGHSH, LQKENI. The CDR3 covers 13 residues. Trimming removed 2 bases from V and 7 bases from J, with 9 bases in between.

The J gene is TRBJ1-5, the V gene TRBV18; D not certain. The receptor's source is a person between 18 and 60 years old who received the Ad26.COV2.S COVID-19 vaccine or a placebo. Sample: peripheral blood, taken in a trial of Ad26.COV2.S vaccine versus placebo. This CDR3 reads CASSPRVSQPQHF. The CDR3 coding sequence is TGTGCCAGCTCACCAAGGGTTTCGCAGCCCCAGCATTTT.